The rows below give T cell receptor beta chains drawn from one sample of a study of cytomegalovirus exposure and HLA in healthy donors. Sequencing was performed with immunoSEQ multiplex PCR; in TCRdb, only in-frame clones are kept and a portion is missing. The sample shows over 200,000 clones, around 86% of them seen only once. Input material: PBMCs. These receptors originate from a woman aged 18-29 years in good health and CMV-seropositive. CDR3s include the opening cysteine and the closing phenylalanine or tryptophan. The D gene is left open where the match is weak. Some rows have no size entry. The others give once, few or many, or a class for an expanded clone.

>TRBJ1-2|TRBV6-6|-|-
TGTGCCAGCAGCCGGGGAGGGTATGGCTACACCTTC
CASSRGGYGYTF
>TRBJ2-7|TRBV29-1|-|-
TGCAGCGTTGAAGATACAAAAACGGGGGCCTACGAGCAGTACTTC
CSVEDTKTGAYEQYF
>TRBJ2-7|TRBV5-4|-|TRBD2
TGTGCCAGCAGGTTAGCGGGAGGACCGTACGAGCAGTACTTC
CASRLAGGPYEQYF
>TRBJ2-3|TRBV14|-|-
TGTGCCAGCAGCCAAACTATGTCGCAATTCACAGATACGCAGTATTTT
CASSQTMSQFTDTQYF
>TRBJ1-2|TRBV18|once|-
TGTGCCAGCTCCCCCCTATCTGGTCACTATGGCTACACCTTC
CASSPLSGHYGYTF
>TRBJ2-7|TRBV5-1|-|-
TGCGCCAGCAGGGAACAGAGCTCCTACGAGCAGTACTTC
CASREQSSYEQYF
>TRBJ2-3|TRBV2|-|TRBD2
TGTGCCAGCAGTGAAGGCACTAGCGTCACAGATACGCAGTATTTT
CASSEGTSVTDTQYF
>TRBJ1-4|TRBV19|-|TRBD1
TGTGCCAGCCGGTCCCGGGACAGGGAGGTTAATGAAAAACTGTTTTTT
CASRSRDREVNEKLFF
>TRBJ2-3|TRBV5-1|-|-
TGCGCCAGCAGCTTGGGAGGGAGCACAGATACGCAGTATTTT
CASSLGGSTDTQYF
>TRBJ1-2|TRBV5-1|-|-
TGCGCCAGCAGCTTGGGGACAGTCTATGGCTACACCTTC
CASSLGTVYGYTF
>TRBJ2-3|TRBV5-6|-|TRBD2
TGTGCCAGCAGCTTGAGTGGCGGGAGGGGCACAGATACGCAGTATTTT
CASSLSGGRGTDTQYF
>TRBJ2-7|TRBV7-6|-|TRBD2
TGTGCCAGCAGCTTACGCGCGGGAGGCAGTTACGAGCAGTACTTC
CASSLRAGGSYEQYF
>TRBJ1-5|TRBV28|-|-
TGTGCCAGCAGTTTATCTCGGTCGGTCCAGGCTAATCAGCCCCAGCATTTT
CASSLSRSVQANQPQHF
>TRBJ2-7|TRBV6-5|-|-
TGTGCCAGTGGGCGCCGGGGCGAGCAGTACTTC
CASGRRGEQYF
>TRBJ1-1|TRBV4-1|-|TRBD1
TGCGCCAGCAGCCAAGGGACAGGGACCACTGAAGCTTTCTTT
CASSQGTGTTEAFF
>TRBJ2-7|TRBV4-1|-|-
TGCGCCAGCAGCCCGAACGGACAGACAGTGGAGCAGTACTTC
CASSPNGQTVEQYF
>TRBJ2-2|TRBV30|-|TRBD2
TGTGCCTGGAGGCTAGCGGGAGGGCCGGGAACCTTAACCGGGGAGCTGTTTTTT
CAWRLAGGPGTLTGELFF
>TRBJ1-2|TRBV28|-|-
TGTGCCAGCGGACGGTCGGCGGGCTATGGCTACACCTTC
CASGRSAGYGYTF
>TRBJ2-7|TRBV2|once|-
TGTGCCAGCAGTCCTCAGGTGTTGCAGTACTTC
CASSPQVLQYF
>TRBJ1-2|TRBV27|-|TRBD1
TGTGCCAGCAGTACTACCGGACAGGGGGGTAACTATGGCTACACCTTC
CASSTTGQGGNYGYTF
>TRBJ2-7|TRBV7-9|-|-
TGTGCCAGCAGCTTGTCTCTGTCCTACGAGCAGTACTTC
CASSLSLSYEQYF
>TRBJ2-2|TRBV7-7|few|-
TGTGCCAGCAGCCCCGGGGGAAGAACCGGGGAGCTGTTTTTT
CASSPGGRTGELFF
>TRBJ2-7|TRBV30|-|-
TGTGCCTGGAGCGACTTTTCCTACGAGCAGTACTTC
CAWSDFSYEQYF
>TRBJ1-1|TRBV28|-|-
TGTGCCAGCAGTTTATGGGGCGACGGTATGAACACTGAAGCTTTCTTT
CASSLWGDGMNTEAFF
>TRBJ2-7|TRBV7-9|-|TRBD1
TGTGCCAGCTCCGGGCCCCGGGACAGCTTGTACGAGCAGTACTTC
CASSGPRDSLYEQYF
>TRBJ2-5|TRBV18|-|-
TGTGCCAGCTCACCCCGGACAGTAAAAGAGACCCAGTACTTC
CASSPRTVKETQYF
>TRBJ1-5|TRBV2|-|TRBD1
TGTGCCAGCACCCAGGACAGGGGCAATCAGCCCCAGCATTTT
CASTQDRGNQPQHF
>TRBJ2-7|TRBV5-6|-|-
TGTGCCAGCAGCTTGGGGACAACCGAGCAGTACTTC
CASSLGTTEQYF
>TRBJ2-1|TRBV2|-|TRBD2
TGTGCCAGCATAGCGGGAGGGCCTCGACGGACCTACAATGAGCAGTTCTTC
CASIAGGPRRTYNEQFF
>TRBJ2-7|TRBV27|-|TRBD1
TGTGCCAGCAGTGTCACAGGGGGAGCGATCTACGAGCAGTACTTC
CASSVTGGAIYEQYF
>TRBJ2-2|TRBV28|-|-
TGTGCCAGCAGTTTACGACTAGCCGGGGAGCTGTTTTTT
CASSLRLAGELFF
>TRBJ2-7|TRBV28|-|-
TGTGCCAGCACCTACAGGGAATTCTACGAGCAGTACTTC
CASTYREFYEQYF
>TRBJ1-1|TRBV4-2|once|-
TGTGCCAGCAGCCAGTGGGCCGTTGAGGGCACTGAAGCTTTCTTT
CASSQWAVEGTEAFF
>TRBJ2-6|TRBV11-1|-|-
TGTGCCAGCAGCTTAGGGTCTCTATCTGGGGCCAACGTCCTGACTTTC
CASSLGSLSGANVLTF
>TRBJ1-4|TRBV7-8|-|TRBD1
TGTGCCAGCAGCTTAGCAAGGGGGCTAGGTAATGAAAAACTGTTTTTT
CASSLARGLGNEKLFF
>TRBJ1-5|TRBV19|few|TRBD1
TGTGCCAGTACTCTAGCAGGGGGCAGGAATCAGCCCCAGCATTTT
CASTLAGGRNQPQHF
>TRBJ2-7|TRBV15|-|-
TGTGCCACCAGCAGACTCACCGGCAGGGGCACTGCTTCCTACGAGCAGTACTTC
CATSRLTGRGTASYEQYF